Following are 29 T cell receptor beta chains from one sample sequenced in a study of T cells in tuberculosis. This table comes from immunoSEQ multiplex PCR, and its TCRdb copy is limited to in-frame clones, with some not included. There are roughly 41,000 clones in the sample; almost 95% occur only once, and 12% lies in the top ten. Sequencing was performed on PBMCs. The source of these receptors is a donor between 10 and 35 years old with latent tuberculosis or without tuberculosis infection. Some clones in this sample may be carry-over from other donors' samples.

This clone is a singleton in its sample. This sequence joins TRBV6-5 and TRBJ2-1; possible D gene TRBD2, 5 bases. Germline-derived CDR1 and CDR2 are MNHEY and SVGAGI. The CDR3 runs 11 residues. V was pared by 6 bases and J by 12 bases, with 12 bases between. The CDR3 sequence is CASSEGLGQFF. DNA for the CDR3: TGTGCCAGCAGCGAGGGTCTAGGGCAGTTCTTC.

The V gene is TRBV5-1, the J gene TRBJ1-2; 10 nucleotides align to TRBD1. CDR3 length: 16 residues. Germline V gives CDR1 SGHRS, CDR2 YFSETQ. J gave up 5 bases and V 5 bases, and 12 bases lay outside the gene matches. CDR3 sequence reads: CASRSEYGTGVYGYTF. The CDR3 bases are TGCGCCAGCAGATCAGAATACGGGACAGGGGTTTATGGCTACACCTTC.

V is TRBV5-1 and J is TRBJ1-1; perhaps TRBD1 as D (6 bases). Germline CDR1 is SGHRS and CDR2 is YFSETQ. The CDR3 runs 15 residues. V lost 0 bases and J 4 bases, leaving 13 bases between the germline ends. CDR3: CASSLEVGGSTEAFF. CDR3 bases: TGCGCCAGCAGCTTGGAGGTTGGGGGCAGCACTGAAGCTTTCTTT.

V is TRBV10-3 and J is TRBJ1-4; unclear D gene. Germline CDR1 ENHRY, CDR2 SYGVKD. This CDR3 spans 16 amino acids. Trimming removed 3 bases from V and 8 bases from J, with 19 bases in between. In DNA form, the CDR3 reads TGTGCCATCAGTGAAGCGGGAGGGCAGGTGGGGGAAAAACTGTTTTTT. It codes for CAISEAGGQVGEKLFF.

DNA for the CDR3: TGCAGCGTTGAACGGGCTTTAGACTCAGGGGGCACAGATACGCAGTATTTT. Translation gives CSVERALDSGGTDTQYF. This chain joins TRBV29-1 and TRBJ2-3; possible D gene TRBD1, 6 bases. Trimming removed 2 bases from V and 1 base from J, with 19 bases in between. Germline V gene sequence: CDR1 SQVTM, CDR2 ANQGSEA. There are 17 residues in the CDR3.

J is TRBJ2-1 and V is TRBV5-4, with TRBD1 matching over 12 bases. J lost 6 bases, V lost 2 bases, and 3 bases had no gene match. Looked up from germline, CDR1 is SGHNT and CDR2 is YYREEE (reference sequence). The CDR3 consists of 15 residues. The CDR3: CASSFWDRGLNEQFF. The CDR3 bases are TGTGCCAGCAGCTTCTGGGACAGGGGGCTCAATGAGCAGTTCTTC.

This chain joins TRBV27 and TRBJ1-1; tentatively, D is TRBD1 (6 bases). This CDR3 has 11 residues. Between the trimmed V and J ends, which lost 6 bases and 7 bases, there was a span of 9 bases. The germline CDR1 and CDR2 sequences are MNHEY and SMNVEV (reference sequence). CDR3 coding DNA: TGTGCCAGCAGACAGGGTTTTGAAGCTTTCTTT. It is translated as CASRQGFEAFF.

This clone was seen just once. The CDR3 DNA follows: TGTGCCAGCAGCCAAGTTCGCGGGCTCGGGGAAAAACTGTTTTTT. The encoded protein is CASSQVRGLGEKLFF. The V gene is TRBV14, the J gene TRBJ1-4, with unresolved D. CDR1 and CDR2 from the germline V gene are SGHDN and FVKESK. This CDR3 is built from 15 residues. V was cut by 1 base and J by 8 bases, with 14 bases left in between. The full variable domain, with the rest looked up from reference TRBV14 and TRBJ1-4, is EAGVTQFPSHSVIEKGQTVTLRCDPISGHDNLYWYRRVMGKEIKFLLHFVKESKQDESGMPNNRFLAERTGGTYSTLKVQPAELEDSGVYFCASSQVRGLGEKLFFGSGTQLSVL.

CDR3 DNA: TGTGCCAGCAGCTTGGGACAGGGGGCCAACGTCCTGACTTTC. Translating it yields CASSLGQGANVLTF. The chain links TRBV7-8 to TRBJ2-6; 7 positions match TRBD1. Germline lookup yields CDR1 SGHVS and CDR2 FQNEAQ. Unmatched junction bases numbered 0, after V lost 3 bases and J lost 4 bases. This CDR3 has 14 residues.

This clone is a singleton in its sample. The rearrangement joins TRBV6-6 to TRBJ1-2, with D possibly being TRBD1 (6 bases). The CDR3 is made up of 14 amino acids. V dropped 0 bases and J dropped 8 bases, with 13 bases sitting between them. Per the germline V gene, CDR1 is MNHNY and CDR2 is SVGAGI (reference sequence). The CDR3 spells CASSYSQGFLGYTF. Written as DNA, the CDR3 is TGTGCCAGCAGTTACTCGCAGGGGTTCTTAGGCTACACCTTC.

J is TRBJ1-2 and V is TRBV27; D is perhaps TRBD1 (6 bases). The germline CDR1 and CDR2 sequences are MNHEY and SMNVEV (reference sequence). This CDR3 region has 14 residues. V was clipped by 2 bases and J by 5 bases, with 12 bases between them. The CDR3 DNA follows: TGTGCCAGCAGTTTAGGGAAGACAGGATATGGCTACACCTTC. This gives the protein CASSLGKTGYGYTF.

V usage is TRBV5-6 and J usage is TRBJ1-2, with D possibly being TRBD1 (5 bases). Trimming left V 4 bases short and J 3 bases short, with 13 bases between. The CDR3 contains 14 residues. From germline, CDR1 is SGHDT and CDR2 YYEEEE. The CDR3 bases are TGTGCCAGCAGCCCCGTGGCGGGGGACTATGGCTACACCTTC. It encodes CASSPVAGDYGYTF.

The chain couples TRBV2 to TRBJ2-5; 11 nucleotides match TRBD1. This CDR3 region has 14 residues. The germline CDR1 and CDR2 sequences are SNHLY and FYNNEI. The J segment lost 5 bases and the V segment lost 9 bases, leaving 8 bases of the junction unmatched. In nucleotides, the CDR3 is TGTGCCAGTTCCGGACAGGGGGCTGAGGAGACCCAGTACTTC. Amino acid sequence: CASSGQGAEETQYF.

The rearrangement uses TRBV10-2 and TRBJ1-6; 7 positions match TRBD1. V lost 3 bases and J lost 13; bases outside the gene matches: 15. Germline CDR1 reads WSHSY; CDR2 reads SAAADI. The CDR3 sequence is 16 residues long. This chain's CDR3 is CASSDNVGQLLEPLHF. Written as DNA, the CDR3 is TGCGCCAGCAGTGATAATGTGGGACAGCTTTTGGAGCCCCTCCACTTT.

This chain uses TRBV4-1 with TRBJ1-3; D might be TRBD1 (5 bases). V gave up 0 bases and J gave up 3 bases, with 9 bases separating them. The CDR3 consists of 15 residues. CDR1 is MGHRA and CDR2 is YSYEKL in the germline V gene. CDR3 sequence reads: CASSQDRALGNTIYF. DNA for the CDR3: TGCGCCAGCAGCCAAGACAGGGCCCTTGGAAACACCATATATTTT.

The table lists this clone with a few counts. This chain uses TRBV6-5 with TRBJ1-5; D perhaps matches TRBD1 (6 bases). The CDR3 runs 13 residues. V lost 4 bases and J 5 bases, leaving 9 bases between the germline ends. Germline V CDR1 and CDR2: MNHEY, SVGAGI. This CDR3 is CASSSSGDQPQHF. DNA for the CDR3: TGTGCCAGCAGTTCTTCAGGGGATCAGCCCCAGCATTTT.

This chain joins TRBV11-2 and TRBJ2-6; D gene unclear. V was trimmed by 2 bases and J by 0 bases, leaving 5 bases between them. The CDR3 loop spans 15 amino acids. Per the germline V gene, CDR1 is SGHAT and CDR2 is FQNNGV. The CDR3 loop is CASSLLSSGANVLTF. Here the CDR3 DNA reads TGTGCCAGCAGCTTACTGAGCTCTGGGGCCAACGTCCTGACTTTC.

The genes are TRBV7-8 and TRBJ1-2; maybe TRBD1 (5 bases). Trimming pared 0 bases from V and 7 bases from J, leaving 24 bases between. The V gene's germline CDR1 is SGHVS and CDR2 FQNEAQ. CDR3 length: 18 amino acids. The CDR3 reads CASSLAHSRVGRDAGYTF. The DNA of the CDR3 is TGTGCCAGCAGCTTAGCGCACTCCAGGGTGGGGAGGGATGCTGGCTACACCTTC. Based on the CDR3 plus reference TRBV7-8 and TRBJ1-2, the full variable domain is GAGVSQSPRYKVAKRGQDVALRCDPISGHVSLFWYQQALGQGPEFLTYFQNEAQLDKSGLPSDRFFAERPEGSVSTLKIQRTQQEDSAVYLCASSLAHSRVGRDAGYTFGSGTRLTVV.

The V gene is TRBV30, the J gene TRBJ2-2, with a weak D call TRBD2 (5 bases). Trimming removed 4 bases from V and 0 bases from J, with 9 bases in between. Looked up from germline, CDR1 is GTSNPN and CDR2 is SVGIG (reference sequence). The CDR3 loop spans 14 amino acids. The CDR3 sequence: CAWKLAPNTGELFF. DNA of the CDR3: TGTGCCTGGAAGCTAGCACCGAACACCGGGGAGCTGTTTTTT.

The V call is TRBV19, the J call TRBJ2-1, with a weak D call TRBD1 (5 bases). The CDR3 length is 16 residues. From germline, CDR1 is LNHDA and CDR2 SQIVND (reference sequence). V dropped 3 bases and J dropped 4 bases, with 16 bases sitting between them. The CDR3 region is CASSMTAETVYNEQFF. The CDR3 DNA reads as TGTGCCAGTAGTATGACAGCTGAGACGGTTTACAATGAGCAGTTCTTC. Using reference TRBV19 and TRBJ2-1 for the parts outside the CDR3, the full variable domain is DGGITQSPKYLFRKEGQNVTLSCEQNLNHDAMYWYRQDPGQGLRLIYYSQIVNDFQKGDIAEGYSVSREKKESFPLTVTSAQKNPTAFYLCASSMTAETVYNEQFFGPGTRLTVL.

The V call is TRBV7-8, the J call TRBJ1-3; 7 bases align to TRBD1. J lost 1 base, V lost 3 bases, and 9 bases had no gene match. The germline CDR1 and CDR2 sequences are SGHVS and FQNEAQ. The CDR3 runs 17 residues. Here the CDR3 reads CASSFFKGAVSGNTIYF. DNA for the CDR3: TGTGCCAGCAGCTTTTTTAAGGGGGCAGTTTCTGGAAACACCATATATTTT.

This chain uses TRBV30 with TRBJ2-1; D call uncertain. V was clipped by 1 base and J by 2 bases, with 9 bases between them. This CDR3 has 14 residues. Per the germline V gene, CDR1 is GTSNPN and CDR2 is SVGIG (reference sequence). DNA for the CDR3: TGTGCCTGGAGTGGAGTAATGGCCTACAATGAGCAGTTCTTC. This sequence encodes CAWSGVMAYNEQFF.

This rearrangement joins TRBV28 to TRBJ2-7; TRBD1 might be the D (5 bases). V lost 6 bases to trimming and J lost 0 bases, with 15 bases between them. CDR1 is MDHEN, CDR2 SYDVKM, per germline. The CDR3 sequence is 15 residues long. The CDR3 DNA sequence: TGTGCCAGCAGCCTCCTGCCAGGGAACTCCTACGAGCAGTACTTC. Encoded protein: CASSLLPGNSYEQYF.

The rearrangement uses TRBV7-2 and TRBJ1-1, with a weak D call TRBD1 (6 bases). This CDR3 has 13 residues. V was trimmed by 4 bases and J by 5 bases, leaving 11 bases between them. Per the germline V gene, CDR1 is SGHTA and CDR2 is FQGNSA. The CDR3 loop reads CASSSDRKTEAFF. The CDR3, as DNA: TGTGCCAGCAGCTCCGACAGGAAAACTGAAGCTTTCTTT.

The genes are TRBV4-1 and TRBJ1-1, with D perhaps matching TRBD1 (6 bases). Germline lookup yields CDR1 MGHRA and CDR2 YSYEKL. With 4 bases removed from V and 11 bases from J, the gap between germline ends came to 17 bases. The CDR3 is 13 amino acids. This chain's CDR3 is CASSPRGQFEAFF. The DNA for the CDR3 is TGCGCCAGCAGCCCCCGAGGACAGTTTGAGGCTTTCTTT.

The chain employs TRBV11-2 and TRBJ2-7; no definite D call. Germline V gene sequence: CDR1 SGHAT, CDR2 FQNNGV. V lost 0 bases and J 11 bases, leaving 5 bases between the germline ends. The CDR3 is made up of 10 amino acids. For the CDR3, the DNA is TGTGCCAGCAGCTTAGAATATGAGTACGTC. Translated, it gives CASSLEYEYV.

This chain links TRBV11-2 with TRBJ2-1, with 11 positions matching TRBD2. Germline trimming cut 1 base from V and 4 bases from J; bases unmatched to any gene: 6. The CDR3 is 17 residues long. In germline, CDR1 is SGHAT, CDR2 FQNNGV. The CDR3 nucleotides are TGTGCCAGCAGCTTAGGGACACTAGCGGGGGAATACAATGAGCAGTTCTTC. The encoded protein is CASSLGTLAGEYNEQFF.

This sequence joins TRBV11-2 and TRBJ2-1, with 7 bases matching TRBD1. Germline CDR1 and CDR2: SGHAT and FQNNGV. J lost 6 bases, V lost 5 bases, and 16 bases had no gene match. CDR3 size: 17 residues. CDR3 loop: CASSQDRVLHPFNEQFF. The CDR3 DNA is TGTGCCAGCAGCCAAGACAGGGTCTTACACCCCTTCAATGAGCAGTTCTTC.

The chain uses TRBV5-5 and TRBJ2-3; 8 bases are shared with TRBD1. V trimming: 4 bases; J trimming: 5 bases; junction bases outside the gene matches: 12. Germline V gene data show CDR1 as SGHKS and CDR2 as YYEKEE (reference sequence). The CDR3 sequence is 16 residues long. CDR3 sequence reads: CASSPLGQAALDTQYF. The CDR3 region has the DNA TGTGCCAGCAGCCCCCTGGGACAGGCGGCCTTAGATACGCAGTATTTT.